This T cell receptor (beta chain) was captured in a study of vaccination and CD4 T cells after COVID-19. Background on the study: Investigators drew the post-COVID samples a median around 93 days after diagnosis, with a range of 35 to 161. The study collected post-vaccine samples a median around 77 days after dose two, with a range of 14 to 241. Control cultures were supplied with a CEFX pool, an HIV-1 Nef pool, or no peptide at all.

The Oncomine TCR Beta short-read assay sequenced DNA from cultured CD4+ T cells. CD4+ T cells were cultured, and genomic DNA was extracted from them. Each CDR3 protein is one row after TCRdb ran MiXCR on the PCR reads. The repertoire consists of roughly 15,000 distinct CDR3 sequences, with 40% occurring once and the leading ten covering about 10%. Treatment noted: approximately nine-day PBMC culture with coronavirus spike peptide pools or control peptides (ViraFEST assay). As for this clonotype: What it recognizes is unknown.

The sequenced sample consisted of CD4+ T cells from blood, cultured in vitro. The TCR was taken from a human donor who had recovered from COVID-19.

The CDR3 spells CASSFQEQETQYF. CDR3 sequence (DNA): TGTGCCAGCAGTTTCCAAGAACAAGAGACCCAGTACTTC. The rearrangement links TRBV12-3 or TRBV12-4 to TRBJ2-5; D gene uncertain. Trimming left V 3 bases short and J 2 bases short, with 7 bases between. This CDR3 comprises 13 residues.